This section outlines one TCR beta chain sequence together with its context. Antigen: not known. With 5 bases removed from V and 6 bases from J, the gap between germline ends came to 15 bases. The germline gives CDR1 SGHTA, CDR2 FQGNSA. The CDR3 contains 14 residues. Using immunoSEQ multiplex PCR, the repertoire was profiled, and TCRdb retains in-frame clones only, with some absent. In the table there are 120,000 or so clones, roughly 83% of which are singletons. These data belong to a study of PD-L1 blockade in urothelial cancer. Study background: Blood analysis occurred 3 weeks (second dose) and 6 weeks after treatment start. The median number of T cells present in blood samples was around 150,000.

The study's findings and limits: Tumor-associated clones in blood expanded more at 3 weeks in durable-benefit patients. A below-median TCR clonality in blood before treatment predicted better survival.

Time point indicated: peripheral blood 6 weeks after treatment start. The sequence was obtained from a man aged 50 to 59 with urothelial cancer. The chain is built from TRBV7-2 and TRBJ2-3; the D gene is possibly TRBD2 (5 bases). This specimen consisted of PBMCs, obtained around atezolizumab (anti-PD-L1) treatment. The CDR3 DNA reads TGTGCCAGCAGCCAAAGAGTCACTAGTGATACGCAGTATTTT. It is translated as CASSQRVTSDTQYF.